This TCR beta chain came from a study of T cells in Graves' hyperthyroidism and ophthalmopathy (dated by TCRdb to between 2018 and 2020). About the investigation overall: Peripheral blood samples were taken at the time of initial diagnosis, prior to any treatment. A discovery cohort of fewer than 110 patients, roughly 45 with Graves' ophthalmopathy and about 58 with stable Graves' hyperthyroidism, was used to find distinguishing TCR V-J signatures. Whether ophthalmopathy could be predicted prospectively was tested in an independent validation cohort made up of roughly 19 hyperthyroidism patients plus 17 patients who later progressed to ophthalmopathy. The roughly 91 discovery patients were randomly split 7:3 into training and test sets. In addition, the study compared T-cell repertoires in thyroid tissue and in blood from about six Graves' hyperthyroidism patients. Following sampling, methimazole starting at 30 mg daily was given to hyperthyroidism patients, and high-dose intravenous methylprednisolone was given to ophthalmopathy patients. According to the paper, TCR Vbeta CDR3 sequencing was carried out on approximately 140 peripheral blood samples, which came from 40 to 45 ophthalmopathy, under 85 hyperthyroidism and roughly 17 progressor patients.

TCR beta CDR3 regions were amplified from RNA transcripts. The first round of RT-PCR for the TCR CDR3 was performed with the HTBI primer set and the Qiagen OneStep RT-PCR kit. Libraries were constructed in a second round of multiplex PCR, after which size selection and purification were carried out. Libraries were sequenced paired-end with 100 bp reads on an Illumina HiSeq2000. The paper's processing steps were these. SOAPnuke was used to process the raw data, throwing out any read that contained adapters or uncalled bases, had a mean Phred below 15, or lacked an exact constant-primer or identifier match. High-quality paired reads were merged using COPE v1.2.5, and each unique nucleotide sequence was defined as a clonotype. MiTCR v1.1 was used to align the clonotypes against IMGT TRBV, TRBD and TRBJ reference segments. Only V-J combinations with frequency above 0.0001, covering 99.2% of repertoires, were analysed. The TCS score was defined as F50 (clonal expansion) divided by E x V (chaos), with BLOSUM62-based TCRdist calculated between CDR3 peptides within each V-J. Welch's t-statistics and random forest reduced around 520 V-J features to 13, which were used in a naive Bayes classifier (R e1071). TCRdb trimmed public reads at Q25 via fastp, called clones via MiXCR and kept in-frame beta chains. Rows with a matching CDR3 protein are joined into one entry that keeps the most common DNA and genes. TCRdb's processing, not the authors', yielded these V and J calls. The sample records around 690,000 distinct CDR3 sequences, around 20% of which are singletons. The top ten clones comprise roughly 30% of the sample.

Ophthalmopathy patients had moderately to severely active disease, with a Clinical Activity Score of 3 or more, a NOSPECS grade of 4 or more, and a disease duration of less than 3 months. Any patient with an uncontrolled infection, another autoimmune disease, pregnancy or lactation was excluded. Clinical symptoms, serum thyroxine and TRAb, thyroid ultrasound, and orbital computed tomography formed the basis for the diagnoses. PBMCs were isolated from more than 8 ml of fresh peripheral blood by Ficoll-Paque density gradient centrifugation. Trizol reagent was used to extract total RNA, and RNA quality was then checked on an Agilent 2100 Bioanalyzer. From its cysteine to its phenylalanine, the CDR3 spans 12 amino acids. Only the CDR3 DNA is retained, 36 bases long and in frame from the first base. V is clipped by 5 bases and J by 6 bases, and the sequence between their germline boundaries is 10 bases long.

This clonotype was detected ten times or more. What this receptor recognizes is not known. Base quality data are lacking; no much larger clone is found one base away. Beyond this particular receptor, the publication reports: Sample size was not statistically predetermined, and investigators were not blinded to group allocation. Blood samples also contained most of the expanded thyroid clonotypes (frequency above 0.001), which suggests that blood repertoires may reflect thyroid immune responses. In cross-validation, a model built on a 13 V-J signature told ophthalmopathy apart from stable hyperthyroidism with approximately 90% sensitivity and approximately 81% specificity, and in testing the same model reached 80%/75%. In validation, the model predicted progression to ophthalmopathy with just under 71% sensitivity and 72% to 85% specificity, a median of about 6 months before onset.

What was sequenced was blood. This sequence was found in a young man with Graves' ophthalmopathy. The chain uses TRBV12-3 or TRBV12-4 and TRBJ1-1, and perhaps TRBD1 as D gene, on 6 matching bases. CDR3 sequence: CASSPTGPEAFF. The nucleotide sequence is given as TGTGCCAGCAGTCCCACAGGGCCTGAAGCTTTCTTT.